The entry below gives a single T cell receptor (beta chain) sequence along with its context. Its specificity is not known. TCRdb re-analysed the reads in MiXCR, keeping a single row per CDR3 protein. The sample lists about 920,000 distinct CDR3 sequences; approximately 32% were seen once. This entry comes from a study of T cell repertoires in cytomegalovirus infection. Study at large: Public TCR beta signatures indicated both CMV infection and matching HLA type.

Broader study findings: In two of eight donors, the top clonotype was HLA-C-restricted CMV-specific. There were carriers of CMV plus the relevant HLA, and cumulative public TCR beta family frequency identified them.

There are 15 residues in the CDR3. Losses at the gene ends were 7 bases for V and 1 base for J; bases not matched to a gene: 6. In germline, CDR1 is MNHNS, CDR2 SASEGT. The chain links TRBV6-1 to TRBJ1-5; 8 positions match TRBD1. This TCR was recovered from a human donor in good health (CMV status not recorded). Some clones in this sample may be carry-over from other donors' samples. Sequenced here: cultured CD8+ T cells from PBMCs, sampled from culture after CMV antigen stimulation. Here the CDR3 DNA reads TGTGCCAGCAATCTTCAGGGGGCAAGCAATCAGCCCCAGCATTTT. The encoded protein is CASNLQGASNQPQHF.